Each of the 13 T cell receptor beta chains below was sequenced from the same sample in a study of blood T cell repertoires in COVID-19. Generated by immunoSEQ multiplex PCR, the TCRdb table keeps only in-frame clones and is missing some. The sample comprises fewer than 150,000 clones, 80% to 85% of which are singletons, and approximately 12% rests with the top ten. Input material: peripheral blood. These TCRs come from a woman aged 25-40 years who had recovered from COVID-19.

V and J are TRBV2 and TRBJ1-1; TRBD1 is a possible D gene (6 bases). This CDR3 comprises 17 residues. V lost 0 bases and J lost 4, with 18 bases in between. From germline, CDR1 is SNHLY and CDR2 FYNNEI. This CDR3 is CASSEAEGGDSSTEAFF. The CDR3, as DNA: TGTGCCAGCAGTGAAGCCGAAGGGGGGGACTCGAGCACTGAAGCTTTCTTT.

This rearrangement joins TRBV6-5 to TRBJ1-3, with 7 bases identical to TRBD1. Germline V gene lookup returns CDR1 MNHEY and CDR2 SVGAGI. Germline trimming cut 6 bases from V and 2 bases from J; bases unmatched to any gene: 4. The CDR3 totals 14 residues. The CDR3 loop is CASRATGTGNTIYF. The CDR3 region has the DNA TGTGCCAGCAGAGCGACAGGGACTGGAAACACCATATATTTT.

The CDR3 reads CASSPLTGGNTGELFF. Here the CDR3 DNA reads TGTGCCAGCAGCCCCCTGACAGGGGGAAACACCGGGGAGCTGTTTTTT. The V gene is TRBV7-9, the J gene TRBJ2-2; TRBD1 agrees at 9 bases. The CDR3 runs 16 residues. The germline CDR1 and CDR2 sequences are SEHNR and FQNEAQ (reference sequence). Trimming cost V 5 bases and J 2 bases; bases outside gene matches: 6.

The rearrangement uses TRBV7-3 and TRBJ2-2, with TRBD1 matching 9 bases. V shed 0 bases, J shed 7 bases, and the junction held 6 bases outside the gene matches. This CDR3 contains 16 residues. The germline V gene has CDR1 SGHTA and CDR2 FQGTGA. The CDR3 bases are TGTGCCAGCAGCTTAACGGGGACAGGGAAGAACGGGGAGCTGTTTTTT. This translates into CASSLTGTGKNGELFF.

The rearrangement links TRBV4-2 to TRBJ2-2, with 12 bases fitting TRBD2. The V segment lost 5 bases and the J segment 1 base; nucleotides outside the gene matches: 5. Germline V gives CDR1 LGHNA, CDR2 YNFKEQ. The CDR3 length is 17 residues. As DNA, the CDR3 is TGTGCCAGCAGCAAGCTAGCGGGGGGGCAGAACACCGGGGAGCTGTTTTTT. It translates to CASSKLAGGQNTGELFF.

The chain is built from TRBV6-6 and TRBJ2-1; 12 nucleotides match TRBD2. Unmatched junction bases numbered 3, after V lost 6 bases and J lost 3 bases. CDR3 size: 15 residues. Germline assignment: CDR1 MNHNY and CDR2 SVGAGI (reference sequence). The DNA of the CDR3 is TGTGCCAGCAGACGGACTAGCGGGAACTACAATGAGCAGTTCTTC. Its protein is CASRRTSGNYNEQFF.

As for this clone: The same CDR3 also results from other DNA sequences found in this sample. The CDR3 sequence: CASSLGGSSYEQYF. The CDR3 DNA reads as TGTGCCAGCAGCTTGGGCGGGAGCTCCTACGAGCAGTACTTC. The chain links TRBV5-6 to TRBJ2-7; 7 nucleotides match TRBD2. This CDR3 spans 14 amino acids. Germline V gene sequence: CDR1 SGHDT, CDR2 YYEEEE. Unmatched junction bases numbered 0, after V lost 0 bases and J lost 0 bases.

CDR3 sequence: CASTGREGLDEQFF. The CDR3 DNA follows: TGTGCCAGTACCGGGCGGGAGGGCCTCGATGAGCAGTTCTTC. This chain joins TRBV19 and TRBJ2-1, with TRBD2 identical over 9 bases. Germline V gives CDR1 LNHDA, CDR2 SQIVND (reference sequence). With 7 bases clipped from V and 8 bases from J, the junction kept 9 bases outside the gene matches. The CDR3 covers 14 residues.

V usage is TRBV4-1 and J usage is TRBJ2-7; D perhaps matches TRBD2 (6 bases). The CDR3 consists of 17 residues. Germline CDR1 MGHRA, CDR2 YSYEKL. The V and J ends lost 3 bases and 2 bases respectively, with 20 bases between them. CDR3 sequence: CASSHPTGDPLTYEQYF. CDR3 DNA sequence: TGCGCCAGCAGCCACCCCACGGGGGACCCCTTAACCTACGAGCAGTACTTC.

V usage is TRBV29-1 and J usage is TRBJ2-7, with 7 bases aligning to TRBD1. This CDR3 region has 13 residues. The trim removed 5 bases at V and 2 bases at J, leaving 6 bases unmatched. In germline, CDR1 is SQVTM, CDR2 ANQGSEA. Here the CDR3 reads CSVLWQGAYEQYF. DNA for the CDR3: TGCAGCGTTTTGTGGCAGGGGGCCTACGAGCAGTACTTC.

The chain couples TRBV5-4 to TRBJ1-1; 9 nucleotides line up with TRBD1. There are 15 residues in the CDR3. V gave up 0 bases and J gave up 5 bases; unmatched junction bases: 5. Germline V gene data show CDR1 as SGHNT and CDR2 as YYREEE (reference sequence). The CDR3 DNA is TGTGCCAGCAGCTTGGGGGGACAGGGAAAAACTGAAGCTTTCTTT. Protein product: CASSLGGQGKTEAFF.

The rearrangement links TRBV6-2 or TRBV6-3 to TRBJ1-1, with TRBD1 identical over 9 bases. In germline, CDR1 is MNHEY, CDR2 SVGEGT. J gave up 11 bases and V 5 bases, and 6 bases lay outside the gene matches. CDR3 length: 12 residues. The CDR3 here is CASSAGQGNAFF. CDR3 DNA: TGTGCCAGCAGTGCGGGACAGGGAAATGCTTTCTTT.

CDR3 coding DNA: TGCGCCAGCAGCTTAACGGACAGGGCGTACAATGAGCAGTTCTTC. As protein: CASSLTDRAYNEQFF. The V call is TRBV5-1, the J call TRBJ2-1; 8 bases match TRBD1. The CDR3 consists of 15 residues. Germline values: CDR1 SGHRS, CDR2 YFSETQ. V shed 2 bases and J 4 bases; nucleotides not matched to a gene: 5.